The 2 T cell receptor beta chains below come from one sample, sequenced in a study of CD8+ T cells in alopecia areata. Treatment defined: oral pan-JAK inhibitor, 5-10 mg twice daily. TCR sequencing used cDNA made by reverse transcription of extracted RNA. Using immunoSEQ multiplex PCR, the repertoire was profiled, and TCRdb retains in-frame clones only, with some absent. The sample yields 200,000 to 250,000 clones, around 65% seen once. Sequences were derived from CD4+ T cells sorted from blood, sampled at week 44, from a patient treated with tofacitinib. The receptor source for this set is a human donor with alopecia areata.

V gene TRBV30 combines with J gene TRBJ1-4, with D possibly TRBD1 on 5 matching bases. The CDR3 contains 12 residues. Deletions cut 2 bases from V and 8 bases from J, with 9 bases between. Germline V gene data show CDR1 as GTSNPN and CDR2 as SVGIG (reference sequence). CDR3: CAWSSRGEKLFF. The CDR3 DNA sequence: TGTGCCTGGAGTTCCCGGGGGGAAAAACTGTTTTTT.

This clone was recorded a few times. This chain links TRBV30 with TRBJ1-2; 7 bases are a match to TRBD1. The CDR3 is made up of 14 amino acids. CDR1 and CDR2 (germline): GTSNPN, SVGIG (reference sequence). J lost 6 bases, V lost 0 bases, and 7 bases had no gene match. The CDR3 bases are TGTGCCTGGAGTGTAGGGGGCGCGTTACATGGCTACACCTTC. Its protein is CAWSVGGALHGYTF.